Listed below are T cell receptor beta chains from one sample, sequenced in a study of CD8+CD57+ T cells in acquired aplastic anemia. TCRdb re-called the reads with MiXCR, one entry per CDR3 protein. The sample lists hundreds of thousands of distinct CDR3 sequences; around 33% were seen once. The sequencing sample was made of sorted CD4+, CD8+, or CD8+CD57+ T cells (not recorded which) from PBMCs. These receptors were obtained from a human donor with aplastic anemia. CDR3s include the opening cysteine and the closing phenylalanine or tryptophan. Fields, in order: D gene, clone size, V gene, J gene, CDR3 protein, CDR3 DNA. The D gene is left open where the match is weak. Clone size, where shown, is once, few, many, or a class for clones that have expanded.

D gene: .; clone size: .; V gene: TRBV20-1; J gene: TRBJ2-7; CDR3 protein: CSARGAPLSSSYEQCF; CDR3 DNA: TGCAGTGCTAGAGGGGCCCCCTTGTCGAGCTCCTACGAGCAGTGCTTC
D gene: .; clone size: .; V gene: TRBV20-1; J gene: TRBJ2-5; CDR3 protein: CSARDVTGGETQYF; CDR3 DNA: TGCAGTGCTAGAGATGTCACAGGTGGGGAGACCCAGTACTTC
D gene: TRBD1; clone size: .; V gene: TRBV5-1; J gene: TRBJ2-2; CDR3 protein: CASSLGQGTLAGELFF; CDR3 DNA: TGCGCCAGCAGCCTCGGACAGGGGACATTGGCCGGGGAGCTGTTTTTT
D gene: TRBD1; clone size: .; V gene: TRBV7-2; J gene: TRBJ1-1; CDR3 protein: CASSTQGVTEAFF; CDR3 DNA: TGTGCCAGTAGCACCCAGGGGGTCACTGAAGCTTTCTTT
D gene: TRBD1; clone size: .; V gene: TRBV20-1; J gene: TRBJ2-7; CDR3 protein: CSARAMVGVKTGGPYEQYF; CDR3 DNA: TGCAGTGCTAGAGCTATGGTGGGTGTTAAAACAGGGGGCCCCTACGAGCAGTACTTC
D gene: .; clone size: many; V gene: TRBV7-2; J gene: TRBJ2-4; CDR3 protein: CASSWGDIQYF; CDR3 DNA: TGTGCCAGCAGCTGGGGAGACATTCAGTACTTC
D gene: .; clone size: .; V gene: TRBV2; J gene: TRBJ2-5; CDR3 protein: CASSQGYRQAQYF; CDR3 DNA: TGTGCCAGCAGCCAAGGTTACAGGCAGGCCCAGTACTTC
D gene: .; clone size: few; V gene: TRBV5-4; J gene: TRBJ1-1; CDR3 protein: CASSLLASGADGTEAFF; CDR3 DNA: TGTGCCAGCAGCTTGTTGGCCTCGGGGGCTGATGGAACTGAAGCTTTCTTT
D gene: TRBD1; clone size: .; V gene: TRBV29-1; J gene: TRBJ1-6; CDR3 protein: CSVRMTGSDSPLHF; CDR3 DNA: TGCAGCGTCCGTATGACAGGGAGCGATTCACCCCTCCACTTT
D gene: .; clone size: many; V gene: TRBV24-1; J gene: TRBJ2-7; CDR3 protein: CATSDLTDAFYEQYF; CDR3 DNA: TGTGCCACCAGTGACCTGACGGACGCGTTCTACGAGCAGTACTTC
D gene: .; clone size: .; V gene: TRBV20-1; J gene: TRBJ2-5; CDR3 protein: CSARDPGTAQETQYF; CDR3 DNA: TGCAGTGCTAGAGATCCCGGGACGGCGCAAGAGACCCAGTACTTC
D gene: .; clone size: many; V gene: TRBV29-1; J gene: TRBJ2-1; CDR3 protein: CSVATAAINNEQFF; CDR3 DNA: TGCAGCGTTGCCACAGCGGCAATTAACAATGAGCAGTTCTTC
D gene: .; clone size: .; V gene: TRBV9; J gene: TRBJ2-1; CDR3 protein: CASSVGGGVGIGEQFF; CDR3 DNA: TGTGCCAGCAGCGTAGGAGGGGGGGTTGGTATAGGTGAGCAGTTCTTC
D gene: TRBD1; clone size: many; V gene: TRBV13; J gene: TRBJ2-7; CDR3 protein: CASSSGDRSYEQYF; CDR3 DNA: TGTGCCAGCAGCTCCGGGGACAGATCCTACGAGCAGTACTTC
D gene: .; clone size: .; V gene: TRBV11-2; J gene: TRBJ2-7; CDR3 protein: CASSLNRLGPYEQYF; CDR3 DNA: TGTGCCAGCAGCTTAAACCGACTAGGTCCCTACGAGCAGTACTTC
D gene: .; clone size: few; V gene: TRBV30; J gene: TRBJ2-7; CDR3 protein: CAWSVSPYEQYF; CDR3 DNA: TGTGCCTGGAGTGTAAGTCCCTACGAGCAGTACTTC
D gene: TRBD2; clone size: .; V gene: TRBV5-1; J gene: TRBJ2-3; CDR3 protein: CASSIGDSGSFWDTQYF; CDR3 DNA: TGCGCCAGCTCAATTGGGGATAGCGGGAGTTTTTGGGATACGCAGTATTTT
D gene: TRBD1; clone size: few; V gene: TRBV11-3; J gene: TRBJ1-1; CDR3 protein: CASSLVARGGSEAFF; CDR3 DNA: TGTGCCAGCAGCTTAGTCGCCAGGGGGGGTAGTGAAGCTTTCTTT
D gene: .; clone size: .; V gene: TRBV6-1; J gene: TRBJ1-2; CDR3 protein: CASSEVMRSKNYGYTF; CDR3 DNA: TGTGCCAGCAGTGAAGTGATGCGGTCGAAGAACTATGGCTACACCTTC
D gene: .; clone size: .; V gene: TRBV5-1; J gene: TRBJ2-3; CDR3 protein: CASSLASGGTDTQYF; CDR3 DNA: TGCGCCAGCAGCTTGGCCTCGGGCGGCACAGATACGCAGTATTTT